One sample yielded the 32 T cell receptor beta chains listed below, sequenced in a study of T cells in Graves' hyperthyroidism and ophthalmopathy. The TCR beta CDR3 regions underwent amplification using RNA transcripts as the source. First-round RT-PCR targeting the TCR CDR3 was performed with the HTBI primer set. TCRdb processed the multiplex PCR reads anew with MiXCR; each CDR3 protein has one entry. The table shows about 700,000 distinct CDR3 sequences, with 13% to 15% occurring only once. The sample was blood. These receptors were collected from a woman aged 18-29 years with Graves' hyperthyroidism.

This clonotype was found many times. The chain has TRBV2 and TRBJ2-1; TRBD1 is a possible D gene (6 bases). The CDR3 contains 13 residues. Germline loops: CDR1 SNHLY, CDR2 FYNNEI. V gave up 2 bases and J gave up 9 bases, with 11 bases separating them. The CDR3: CASSEKRGGEQFF. CDR3 bases: TGTGCCAGCAGTGAAAAGCGAGGGGGTGAGCAGTTCTTC.

This clonotype has ten or more counts. In DNA form, the CDR3 reads TGTGCCAGTTTCGACCGGGACAGCCTCTACGAGCAGTACTTC. Translating it yields CASFDRDSLYEQYF. The V gene is TRBV6-2 or TRBV6-3, the J gene TRBJ2-7; 7 bases map to TRBD1. With 9 bases clipped from V and 3 bases from J, the junction kept 11 bases outside the gene matches. The germline V gene encodes CDR1 MNHEY and CDR2 SVGEGT. This CDR3 spans 14 amino acids.

The CDR3 sequence: CASSVGTGILMEQFF. The CDR3 nucleotides are TGTGCCAGCAGCGTAGGGACAGGGATCCTCATGGAACAGTTCTTC. The chain couples TRBV9 to TRBJ2-1, with 8 nucleotides matching TRBD1. V was clipped by 0 bases and J by 13 bases; unmatched bases: 12. The CDR3 contains 15 residues. CDR1 is SGDLS, CDR2 YYNGEE, per germline.

This clonotype was seen ten or more times. The genes are TRBV12-3 or TRBV12-4 and TRBJ2-1; D uncertain. The CDR3 has 17 amino acids. The germline V and J ends were trimmed by 6 bases and 2 bases, with 20 bases remaining between them. CDR3 protein: CASSDPPVRSPYNEQFF. In nucleotides, the CDR3 is TGTGCCAGCAGCGATCCCCCGGTCAGGTCCCCCTACAATGAGCAGTTCTTC.

In nucleotides, the CDR3 is TGCAGTGCCCCAGGGCGTAGGGGAAGCACTGAAGCTTTCTTT. Protein sequence: CSAPGRRGSTEAFF. The rearrangement joins TRBV20-1 to TRBJ1-1; D may be TRBD1 (5 bases). CDR3 length equals 14 residues. V lost 6 bases, J lost 4 bases, and 18 bases lay in between. Germline V gives CDR1 DFQATT, CDR2 SNEGSKA (reference sequence).

This clonotype was observed many times. The V and J genes are TRBV2 and TRBJ2-1; 7 bases are a match to TRBD2. The germline V gene encodes CDR1 SNHLY and CDR2 FYNNEI. V shed 6 bases and J 6 bases; nucleotides not matched to a gene: 5. The CDR3 is made up of 13 amino acids. The CDR3 DNA reads as TGTGCCAGCAGCCGCCCTAGCGGCAATGAGCAGTTCTTC. It yields the protein CASSRPSGNEQFF. Full variable domain (outside the CDR3, taken from reference TRBV2 and TRBJ2-1): EPEVTQTPSHQVTQMGQEVILRCVPISNHLYFYWYRQILGQKVEFLVSFYNNEISEKSEIFDDQFSVERPDGSNFTLKIRSTKLEDSAMYFCASSRPSGNEQFFGPGTRLTVL.

This chain joins TRBV6-6 and TRBJ2-7; 13 bases are shared with TRBD2. Per the germline V gene, CDR1 is MNHNY and CDR2 is SVGAGI (reference sequence). CDR3 size: 16 residues. The trim removed 2 bases at V and 2 bases at J, leaving 3 bases unmatched. The CDR3 sequence is CASSYGTSGTPYEQYF. CDR3 DNA sequence: TGTGCCAGCAGTTACGGGACTAGCGGGACCCCCTACGAGCAGTACTTC.

This clonotype was detected ten times or more. The rearrangement uses TRBV18 and TRBJ1-1; possibly TRBD1 for D (5 bases). This CDR3 comprises 17 residues. Germline CDR1 and CDR2: KGHSH and LQKENI. Trimming removed 2 bases at V and 1 base at J, with 17 bases between. DNA of the CDR3: TGTGCCAGCTCACCATTGTCGGGACTGGCTTCGAACACTGAAGCTTTCTTT. It specifies CASSPLSGLASNTEAFF.

This chain joins TRBV6-5 and TRBJ2-2; D unresolved. The CDR3 covers 15 residues. The V end was cut by 2 bases, the J end by 4 bases, with 11 bases between. Germline values: CDR1 MNHEY, CDR2 SVGAGI. CDR3 residues: CASSYGPGRTGELFF. The CDR3 nucleotides read TGTGCCAGCAGTTACGGGCCTGGGCGCACCGGGGAGCTGTTTTTT.

There are many counts of this clonotype. J is TRBJ2-7 and V is TRBV6-2 or TRBV6-3; D is tentatively TRBD1 or TRBD2 (5 bases each). Germline CDR1 and CDR2: MNHEY and SVGEGT. The CDR3 is 16 amino acids. Trimming left V 4 bases short and J 6 bases short, with 22 bases between. For the CDR3, the DNA is TGTGCCAGCAGTTTCCAAACCGGGACGCAGGCCCGCGAGCAGTACTTC. Translated, it gives CASSFQTGTQAREQYF.

This clonotype has ten or more counts. The rearrangement uses TRBV3-1 and TRBJ2-1; 12 positions match TRBD2. This CDR3 comprises 15 residues. V lost 8 bases and J lost 4; bases outside the gene matches: 6. The germline gives CDR1 LGHDT, CDR2 YNNKEL (reference sequence). The CDR3 nucleotides read TGTGCCAGCTGCTGGACTAGCGGGAAATACAATGAGCAGTTCTTC. Protein sequence: CASCWTSGKYNEQFF.

There are many counts of this clonotype. The chain has TRBV30 and TRBJ2-7; a weak D match, TRBD2 (6 bases). CDR1 is GTSNPN and CDR2 is SVGIG in the germline V gene (reference sequence). The CDR3 is 13 amino acids. The V end lost 0 bases, the J end lost 6 bases, and 12 bases lay between the germline ends. The CDR3 here is CAWSVRRAPEQYF. CDR3 sequence (DNA): TGTGCCTGGAGTGTACGGAGGGCCCCCGAGCAGTACTTC.

This clonotype was counted ten times or more. The J gene is TRBJ2-1, the V gene TRBV18, with D hard to call. Germline-derived CDR1 and CDR2 are KGHSH and LQKENI. Trimming stripped 3 bases from V and 5 bases from J, with 2 bases between. The CDR3 is 11 amino acids. The CDR3 bases are TGTGCCAGCTCACCCGACAATGAGCAGTTCTTC. Translating it yields CASSPDNEQFF.

This clonotype was picked up many times. The rearrangement uses TRBV20-1 and TRBJ2-3; TRBD2 is a possible D gene (6 bases). The CDR3 sequence is 13 residues long. Germline V gene sequence: CDR1 DFQATT, CDR2 SNEGSKA (reference sequence). V dropped 4 bases and J dropped 0 bases, with 8 bases sitting between them. As DNA, the CDR3 is TGCAGTGCTACCGGGACTAGCACAGATACGCAGTATTTT. Protein: CSATGTSTDTQYF.

This rearrangement joins TRBV5-5 to TRBJ2-1, with 8 nucleotides matching TRBD1. CDR3 length: 14 residues. Unmatched junction bases numbered 5, after V lost 2 bases and J lost 7 bases. Germline V gene data show CDR1 as SGHKS and CDR2 as YYEKEE (reference sequence). The CDR3 reads CASSFGQGTNEQFF. In nucleotides, the CDR3 is TGTGCCAGCAGCTTCGGACAGGGTACTAATGAGCAGTTCTTC.

This clonotype was counted at least ten times. The chain links TRBV24-1 to TRBJ2-1; TRBD2 aligns across 12 bases. The CDR3 is 16 amino acids. Trimming took 4 bases from V and 5 from J; bases not matched to a gene: 5. The germline CDR1 and CDR2 sequences are KGHDR and SFDVKD. The CDR3 nucleotides are TGTGCCACCAGTGAGCTAGCGGGAGGGCCTAACAATGAGCAGTTCTTC. Its translation is CATSELAGGPNNEQFF.

V usage is TRBV29-1 and J usage is TRBJ1-1; D may be TRBD1 (5 bases). The CDR3 covers 13 residues. Trimming shortened V by 7 bases and J by 3 bases, and 15 bases separated the two germline ends. In germline, CDR1 is SQVTM, CDR2 ANQGSEA. The CDR3 loop reads CSAVRARDTEAFF. CDR3 DNA: TGCAGCGCCGTCAGGGCCAGGGACACTGAAGCTTTCTTT.

A remark on this clonotype: One base away lies a much larger clone, so this may be a sequencing read error. This is likely a read error, given that the CDR3 carries no conserved phenylalanine or tryptophan at its end. This chain uses TRBV19 with TRBJ2-7; 8 bases are a match to TRBD2. CDR3 length equals 13 residues. J gave up 6 bases and V 6 bases, and 7 bases lay outside the gene matches. CDR1 is LNHDA, CDR2 SQIVND, per germline (reference sequence). This CDR3 is CASRKSGSREQYL. For the CDR3, the DNA is TGTGCCAGTAGGAAAAGCGGGAGCCGCGAGCAGTACCTC.

As regards this clonotype: With a much larger clone just one base away, this may be a read error. This chain joins TRBV2 and TRBJ2-6, with 7 positions matching TRBD1. The CDR3 has 20 residues. Germline CDR1 and CDR2: SNHLY and FYNNEI. CDR3 in DNA: TGTACCAGCAGACCCTTGGGATGGGGACAGCGCAGCTCTGGGGCCAACGTCCTGACTTTC. This sequence encodes CTSRPLGWGQRSSGANVLTF.

This chain links TRBV27 with TRBJ1-1; the match to TRBD1 covers 9 bases. The CDR3 runs to 13 residues. CDR1 and CDR2 (germline): MNHEY, SMNVEV (reference sequence). J gave up 7 bases and V 8 bases, and 8 bases lay outside the gene matches. The CDR3 is CASCRGTGFEAFF. Here the CDR3 DNA reads TGTGCCAGCTGTCGGGGGACAGGGTTTGAAGCTTTCTTT.

This clonotype was detected a few times. The chain couples TRBV20-1 to TRBJ2-1, with D possibly TRBD1 on 5 matching bases. The germline V and J ends were trimmed by 1 base and 3 bases, with 16 bases remaining between them. The CDR3 covers 16 residues. Germline V gene sequence: CDR1 DFQATT, CDR2 SNEGSKA (reference sequence). CDR3 sequence reads: CSARARTSTLYNEQFF. For the CDR3, the DNA is TGCAGTGCTAGAGCCCGGACATCTACCCTCTACAATGAGCAGTTCTTC.

The table lists this clonotype with many counts. The chain links TRBV20-1 to TRBJ1-5; possibly TRBD1 for D (6 bases). Germline V lookup: CDR1 DFQATT, CDR2 SNEGSKA (reference sequence). The length of the CDR3 is 15 residues. V dropped 6 bases and J dropped 9 bases, with 24 bases sitting between them. CDR3 sequence (DNA): TGCAGTGCCGGAGGGGGTTTTTGGGGCGATGGGCCCCAGCATTTT. Its translation: CSAGGGFWGDGPQHF.

This clonotype has just a few counts. The chain carries TRBV5-6 and TRBJ2-1, with D unclear. Germline V gives CDR1 SGHDT, CDR2 YYEEEE. This CDR3 has 16 amino acids. Trimming left V 3 bases short and J 0 bases short, with 13 bases between. CDR3 nucleotides: TGTGCCAGCAGCTCCCTTACGGGTAGCTCCTACAATGAGCAGTTCTTC. Its translation is CASSSLTGSSYNEQFF.

This clonotype was seen at least ten times. This chain connects TRBV30 to TRBJ2-1; 11 bases match TRBD2. Germline lookup yields CDR1 GTSNPN and CDR2 SVGIG (reference sequence). The CDR3 is made up of 13 amino acids. Trimming at V came to 8 bases and at J to 9 bases, leaving 9 bases not matched to a gene. DNA of the CDR3: TGTGCCCTACGGGTTAGCGGGAGGGCTGAGCAGTTCTTC. Residues: CALRVSGRAEQFF.

The genes are TRBV3-2 and TRBJ2-7; the table's TRBD1 call for D was not verified on the DNA. TRBV3-2 is a pseudogene. The CDR3 length is 18 residues. DNA for the CDR3: TGTGCCAGCAGCCAAGACCCCACGACAGGGATCGGCCCCTACGAGCAGTACTTC. It specifies CASSQDPTTGIGPYEQYF.

This rearrangement joins TRBV19 to TRBJ1-3; maybe TRBD1 (5 bases). Trimming took off 7 bases at V and 1 base at J, with 11 bases between the two ends. The CDR3 has 14 residues. The germline CDR1 and CDR2 sequences are LNHDA and SQIVND (reference sequence). The CDR3 nucleotides are TGTGCCAGTACCCTGGGACGGTCTGGAAACACCATATATTTT. Encoded protein: CASTLGRSGNTIYF.

The chain uses TRBV7-9 and TRBJ2-2; no reliable D call. The CDR3 consists of 14 residues. CDR1 SEHNR and CDR2 FQNEAQ come from the germline V gene (reference sequence). V lost 4 bases, J lost 0 bases, and 6 bases lay in between. CDR3 in amino acids: CASSSPSNTGELFF. Here the CDR3 DNA reads TGTGCCAGCAGCTCTCCATCGAACACCGGGGAGCTGTTTTTT.

Worth noting for this clonotype: Just one base apart from a much larger clone, this may be a read error. V gene TRBV2 combines with J gene TRBJ2-3, with 8 positions matching TRBD2. The germline CDR1 and CDR2 sequences are SNHLY and FYNNEI. The CDR3 spans 15 residues. CDR3 sequence (DNA): TGTGCCAGCGGTGAAGGCGGGAGGCGAGCAGATACGCAGTATTTT. Encoded protein: CASGEGGRRADTQYF.

This clonotype came up a few times. CDR3 coding DNA: TGCAGTGCTAGAGAGCTACAGGGGGTTGAAAAACTGTTTTTT. It encodes CSARELQGVEKLFF. The rearrangement links TRBV20-1 to TRBJ1-4; 8 bases are a match to TRBD1. V shed 0 bases, J shed 7 bases, and the junction held 4 bases outside the gene matches. The CDR3 sequence is 14 residues long. The germline V gene has CDR1 DFQATT and CDR2 SNEGSKA (reference sequence).

This clonotype was recorded a few times. A read error may explain this, as a much larger clone is one base away. The rearrangement uses TRBV7-8 and TRBJ2-1; D remains ambiguous. The CDR3 loop spans 11 amino acids. Germline lookup yields CDR1 SGHVS and CDR2 FQNEAQ. CDR3 coding DNA: TGTGCCAGCAGCCCCCGCAGTGAGCAGCTCTTC. Translating gives CASSPRSEQLF. Full variable domain (rest looked up from reference TRBV7-8 and TRBJ2-1): GAGVSQSPRYKVAKRGQDVALRCDPISGHVSLFWYQQALGQGPEFLTYFQNEAQLDKSGLPSDRFFAERPEGSVSTLKIQRTQQEDSAVYLCASSPRSEQLFGPGTRLTVL.

V is TRBV20-1 and J is TRBJ2-4; 8 bases fit TRBD1. This CDR3 comprises 15 residues. Germline V gene lookup returns CDR1 DFQATT and CDR2 SNEGSKA (reference sequence). Unmatched junction bases numbered 7, after V lost 5 bases and J lost 1 base. CDR3 sequence reads: CSAEHQGAAKNIQYF. In nucleotides, the CDR3 is TGCAGTGCTGAGCACCAGGGGGCCGCCAAAAACATTCAGTACTTC.

This chain links TRBV11-2 with TRBJ2-2; 8 bases agree with TRBD2. CDR1 is SGHAT, CDR2 FQNNGV, per germline. This CDR3 is 16 amino acids long. V dropped 6 bases and J dropped 3; count of bases not matched to a gene: 9. CDR3 coding DNA: TGTGCCAGCAGGGGATTGCGGGGGGCTGACACCGGGGAGCTGTTTTTT. It translates to CASRGLRGADTGELFF.